The text below deals with one T cell receptor (beta chain). This clonotype was seen ten or more times. It has no known antigen specificity. Base qualities are not recorded, but no much larger clone differs from it by a single base. The germline V gene provides CDR1 SQVTM and CDR2 ANQGSEA. The CDR3 runs 15 amino acids, cysteine and phenylalanine included. Only the CDR3 DNA is retained, 45 bases long and in frame from the first base. The V end loses 3 bases and the J end loses 4 bases, and a stretch of 16 bases separates them. This record belongs to a study of T cells in Graves' hyperthyroidism and ophthalmopathy (dated by TCRdb to about 2019). The study in broad terms: Peripheral blood was collected at initial diagnosis, before any treatment. Thyroid tissue and blood T-cell repertoires from more than five Graves' hyperthyroidism patients were also compared in the study. A discovery cohort of about 96 patients, 43 with Graves' ophthalmopathy and 57 with stable Graves' hyperthyroidism, was used to find distinguishing TCR V-J signatures. The approximately 98 discovery patients were randomly divided into training and test sets at a 7:3 ratio. Prospective prediction of ophthalmopathy was tested in an independent validation cohort consisting of about 19 hyperthyroidism patients and some 15 patients who later progressed to ophthalmopathy. Once sampling was done, hyperthyroidism patients were given methimazole at a starting dose of 30 mg daily, whereas ophthalmopathy patients were given high-dose intravenous methylprednisolone. According to the paper, TCR Vbeta CDR3 sequencing was carried out on 135 peripheral blood samples, which came from fewer than 50 ophthalmopathy, around 75 hyperthyroidism and 17 progressor patients. What the work shows at the level of the full study, not this receptor alone: During validation, the model predicted progression to ophthalmopathy a median of around 6 months ahead of onset, with around 71% sensitivity and 72.22% specificity. No statistical method was used to fix the sample size in advance, and group allocation was not hidden from the investigators. Most expanded thyroid clonotypes (frequency above 0.001) were also detected in blood, a finding suggesting that blood repertoires may reflect thyroid immune responses. Ophthalmopathy was separated from stable hyperthyroidism by a 13 V-J signature model, with roughly 88% sensitivity and about 81% specificity obtained in cross-validation and 80%/75% obtained in testing.

Stable Graves' hyperthyroidism was defined as no progression to ophthalmopathy during 18 months of follow-up. The hyperthyroidism patients were between 18 and 65 years old and newly diagnosed, with a disease duration of less than 2 months. Exclusion was applied to patients with uncontrolled infections, other autoimmune diseases, pregnancy or lactation. Diagnoses relied on clinical symptoms, serum thyroxine and TRAb, thyroid ultrasound and orbital computed tomography. PBMCs were separated from roughly 10 ml of fresh peripheral blood using Ficoll-Paque density gradient centrifugation. Trizol reagent was used to extract total RNA, and RNA quality was then checked on an Agilent 2100 Bioanalyzer. Amplification of TCR beta CDR3 regions was carried out from RNA transcripts. The first round of RT-PCR for the TCR CDR3 was performed with the HTBI primer set and the Qiagen OneStep RT-PCR kit. Libraries were constructed in a second round of multiplex PCR, after which size selection and purification were carried out. Sequencing of the libraries was done on an Illumina HiSeq2000 using paired-end 100 bp reads. In the original analysis: SOAPnuke was used to process the raw data, throwing out any read that contained adapters or uncalled bases, had a mean Phred below 15, or lacked an exact constant-primer or identifier match. COPE v1.2.5 was used to merge high-quality paired reads, and clonotypes were defined as unique nucleotide sequences. Clonotypes were aligned to IMGT TRBV, TRBD and TRBJ reference segments using MiTCR v1.1. The analysis was restricted to V-J combinations with a frequency above 0.0001, which together covered 99% to 99.2% of the repertoires. A TCS score was defined as the ratio of F50 (clonal expansion) to E x V (chaos), with BLOSUM62-based TCRdist applied between CDR3 peptides within each V-J. Welch's t-statistics and random forest reduced roughly 500 V-J features to roughly 13, which were used in a naive Bayes classifier (R e1071). Thyroid-blood repertoire similarity was quantified with the Morisita-Horn index. The public reads were reprocessed in TCRdb via fastp at Q25 and MiXCR, keeping in-frame beta chains. Here each entry gathers all rows of one CDR3 protein and keeps the most common genes and DNA. These V and J calls are TCRdb output, not the study's own analysis. The sample table shows about 99,000 distinct CDR3 sequences, and 45% to 50% are seen once. Clones ranked in the top ten supply about 28% of the sample.

The sequencing input was blood. The TCR comes from a man between 35 and 55 years old with Graves' hyperthyroidism. Rearrangement joined TRBV29-1 to TRBJ2-1; a tentative D match to TRBD1 spans 6 bases. The DNA sequence follows: TGCAGCGTTGATCGAATGCAGGGGAAGTACAATGAGCAGTTCTTC. Its product reads: CSVDRMQGKYNEQFF.